Shown below are 21 T cell receptor beta chains from a single sample sequenced in a study of T-cell reconstitution after alpha-beta-depleted transplantation in children. TCRbeta library preparation incorporated unique molecular identifiers. TCRdb re-derived calls from the PCR reads in MiXCR, one entry per CDR3 protein. The sample consists of about 420,000 distinct CDR3 sequences, about a sixth of them appearing once. This sample comprised PBMCs, mostly from graft donor cells, obtained 360 days after TCRalphabeta/CD19-depleted stem cell transplant. These receptors came from a boy less than two years old who had a stem cell transplant for Wiskott-Aldrich syndrome, so the T cells may come from the graft donor.

The V call is TRBV7-9, the J call TRBJ1-5; D perhaps matches TRBD1 (6 bases). Trimming shortened V by 5 bases and J by 7 bases, and 12 bases separated the two germline ends. There are 13 residues in the CDR3. Germline V gives CDR1 SEHNR, CDR2 FQNEAQ (reference sequence). For the CDR3, the DNA is TGTGCCAGCAGCATAAAGGGGGAACAGCCCCAGCATTTT. Translated: CASSIKGEQPQHF.

The CDR3 spells CATSDCHRDRDLYEQYF. DNA for the CDR3: TGTGCCACCAGTGATTGCCACCGGGACAGGGACCTTTACGAGCAGTACTTC. The V and J genes are TRBV24-1 and TRBJ2-7; 9 bases match TRBD1. Unmatched junction bases numbered 11, after V lost 2 bases and J lost 4 bases. The CDR3 length is 17 residues. CDR1 and CDR2 from the germline V gene are KGHDR and SFDVKD.

This clonotype came up a few times. The chain couples TRBV5-1 to TRBJ1-2; 9 bases fit TRBD1. The CDR3 length is 13 residues. CDR1 and CDR2 (germline): SGHRS, YFSETQ. Trimming cost V 1 base and J 9 bases; bases outside gene matches: 4. CDR3 sequence: CASSLMTGGSYTF. Written as DNA, the CDR3 is TGCGCCAGCAGCTTGATGACAGGGGGGAGCTACACCTTC. The variable domain in full, with the rest retrieved from reference TRBV5-1 and TRBJ1-2, is KAGVTQTPRYLIKTRGQQVTLSCSPISGHRSVSWYQQTPGQGLQFLFEYFSETQRNKGNFPGRFSGRQFSNSRSEMNVSTLELGDSALYLCASSLMTGGSYTFGSGTRLTVV.

This chain uses TRBV19 with TRBJ2-7; the D is unclear. The germline V and J ends were trimmed by 3 bases and 7 bases, with 13 bases remaining between them. Germline CDR1 reads LNHDA; CDR2 reads SQIVND (reference sequence). CDR3 size: 13 residues. The CDR3 DNA is TGTGCCAGTAGTATGGTTAAGGGTTTGGAGCAGTACTTC. Amino acids: CASSMVKGLEQYF.

This clonotype occurred a few times. This chain links TRBV7-9 with TRBJ1-1; TRBD1 matches at 8 bases. CDR1 and CDR2 from the germline V gene are SEHNR and FQNEAQ (reference sequence). The length of the CDR3 is 17 residues. V shed 5 bases and J 0 bases; nucleotides not matched to a gene: 11. The CDR3 DNA sequence: TGTGCCAGCAGCCCATACTGGACAGGGACCATGAACACTGAAGCTTTCTTT. This translates into CASSPYWTGTMNTEAFF.

This clonotype showed up just a few times. The chain has TRBV28 and TRBJ2-7; D may be TRBD2 (7 bases). Trimming stripped 7 bases from V and 1 base from J, with 17 bases between. The CDR3 spans 15 residues. Germline CDR1 MDHEN, CDR2 SYDVKM. The CDR3 bases are TGTGCCAGCAATGGGGGGGACAATGGGTCCTACGAGCAGTACTTC. Translated: CASNGGDNGSYEQYF. The variable domain in full, completed from reference TRBV28 and TRBJ2-7, reads DVKVTQSSRYLVKRTGEKVFLECVQDMDHENMFWYRQDPGLGLRLIYFSYDVKMKEKGDIPEGYSVSREKKERFSLILESASTNQTSMYLCASNGGDNGSYEQYFGPGTRLTVT.

This clonotype was counted between two and nine times. The V and J genes are TRBV7-9 and TRBJ2-3; D is possibly TRBD1 or TRBD2 (5 bases each). The germline V gene encodes CDR1 SEHNR and CDR2 FQNEAQ (reference sequence). The CDR3 contains 15 residues. V was trimmed by 0 bases and J by 5 bases, leaving 12 bases between them. The chain's CDR3 is CASSLARGPRDTQYF. For the CDR3, the DNA is TGTGCCAGCAGCTTAGCCCGGGGCCCCAGAGATACGCAGTATTTT.

The DNA for the CDR3 is TGTGCCAGCAGCTTAAACAGGGGGGAAATCCAAGAGACCCAGTACTTC. Amino acids: CASSLNRGEIQETQYF. The chain joins TRBV7-7 to TRBJ2-5, with 8 bases identical to TRBD1. V trimming: 2 bases; J trimming: 1 base; junction bases outside the gene matches: 6. CDR1 and CDR2 (germline): SSHAT, FNYEAQ (reference sequence). CDR3 length: 16 amino acids.

The rearrangement joins TRBV12-3 or TRBV12-4 to TRBJ2-3; TRBD2 matches 11 bases. With 5 bases clipped from V and 2 bases from J, the junction kept 6 bases outside the gene matches. The CDR3 loop spans 16 amino acids. The CDR3: CASSQGTSGFTDTQYF. The CDR3 nucleotides read TGTGCCAGCAGTCAGGGGACTAGCGGATTCACAGATACGCAGTATTTT.

The chain is built from TRBV20-1 and TRBJ2-2, with 8 positions matching TRBD1. CDR3 length: 15 residues. The V gene end was trimmed by 5 bases and the J gene end by 0 bases; junction bases not matched to a gene: 5. Germline V gene sequence: CDR1 DFQATT, CDR2 SNEGSKA (reference sequence). Written as DNA, the CDR3 is TGCAGTGCTTCGGGCAGGGGGCCGAACACCGGGGAGCTGTTTTTT. It yields the protein CSASGRGPNTGELFF.

The chain employs TRBV20-1 and TRBJ2-3, with TRBD2 matching 8 bases. The CDR3 runs to 15 residues. Unmatched junction bases numbered 11, after V lost 6 bases and J lost 3 bases. The germline V gene has CDR1 DFQATT and CDR2 SNEGSKA (reference sequence). Written as DNA, the CDR3 is TGCAGTGCAGCGGGGAGCGGGGGCGGGACAGATACGCAGTATTTT. Protein sequence: CSAAGSGGGTDTQYF.

This chain links TRBV20-1 with TRBJ2-7; possible D gene TRBD2, 5 bases. Trimming took 4 bases from V and 3 from J, leaving 13 bases between them. Germline lookup yields CDR1 DFQATT and CDR2 SNEGSKA (reference sequence). This CDR3 has 13 residues. The CDR3, as DNA: TGCAGTGCTATTAAGCCGGGGAGCTACGAGCAGTACTTC. It is translated as CSAIKPGSYEQYF.

This clonotype was seen ten or more times. This chain's CDR3 is CASSYSALAGTGELFF. The CDR3 nucleotides read TGTGCCAGCAGTTACTCGGCGCTAGCGGGAACCGGGGAGCTGTTTTTT. The chain carries TRBV6-5 and TRBJ2-2; TRBD2 matches at 9 bases. CDR1 is MNHEY, CDR2 SVGAGI, per germline. CDR3 length equals 16 residues. The ends lost 0 bases at V and 5 bases at J; junction bases unmatched: 4.

This rearrangement joins TRBV7-2 to TRBJ2-7; tentatively, D is TRBD2 (5 bases). Germline CDR1 is SGHTA and CDR2 is FQGNSA. This CDR3 region has 17 residues. Trimming took off 0 bases at V and 0 bases at J, with 15 bases between the two ends. The CDR3 protein is CASSLASGLDSSYEQYF. CDR3 nucleotides: TGTGCCAGCAGCTTAGCGAGCGGACTTGATAGCTCCTACGAGCAGTACTTC.

This clonotype was counted many times. This sequence joins TRBV10-3 and TRBJ2-1, with D uncertain. This CDR3 is 11 amino acids long. The V and J ends lost 2 bases and 8 bases respectively, with 4 bases between them. CDR1 and CDR2 from the germline V gene are ENHRY and SYGVKD. DNA of the CDR3: TGTGCCATCAGTGAGGGTGATGAGCAGTTCTTC. This gives the protein CAISEGDEQFF.

As DNA, the CDR3 is TGCAGTGCTAGAGATCGTACTAGCGGGGGGTTAAGGGAGACCCAGTACTTC. It specifies CSARDRTSGGLRETQYF. J is TRBJ2-5 and V is TRBV20-1, with 12 bases that match TRBD2. Germline loops: CDR1 DFQATT, CDR2 SNEGSKA (reference sequence). The V gene end was trimmed by 0 bases and the J gene end by 5 bases; junction bases not matched to a gene: 10. The length of the CDR3 is 17 residues.

This clonotype was seen a handful of times. This chain links TRBV20-1 with TRBJ1-1; possibly TRBD1 for D (5 bases). V was cut by 3 bases and J by 7 bases, with 15 bases left in between. The CDR3 has 13 residues. Germline loops: CDR1 DFQATT, CDR2 SNEGSKA (reference sequence). CDR3 DNA sequence: TGCAGTGCTAGCCTAGGACAAAGAGTTGAAGCTTTCTTT. This translates into CSASLGQRVEAFF.

The chain carries TRBV4-3 and TRBJ1-5; D possibly corresponds to TRBD1 (6 bases). V lost 1 base and J lost 0, with 10 bases in between. This CDR3 contains 16 residues. In germline, CDR1 is LGHNA, CDR2 YSLEER. CDR3 coding DNA: TGCGCCAGCAGCCAAGGGACAGCTTATAGCAATCAGCCCCAGCATTTT. Translating it yields CASSQGTAYSNQPQHF.

The chain links TRBV6-5 to TRBJ1-5; TRBD1 matches 8 bases. Germline CDR1 MNHEY, CDR2 SVGAGI. The length of the CDR3 is 15 residues. Trimming removed 6 bases from V and 6 bases from J; junction bases left unmatched: 10. The CDR3 is CASSHSGQVRQPQHF. Written as DNA, the CDR3 is TGTGCCAGCAGCCACTCGGGACAGGTTCGTCAGCCCCAGCATTTT.

J is TRBJ2-2 and V is TRBV12-3 or TRBV12-4; D is unresolved. With 6 bases removed from V and 4 bases from J, the gap between germline ends came to 9 bases. This CDR3 region has 13 residues. CDR3 bases: TGTGCCAGCAGCCCCGGATCCACCGGGGAGCTGTTTTTT. Its protein is CASSPGSTGELFF.

The chain is built from TRBV11-3 and TRBJ2-2; D may be TRBD2 (7 bases). The CDR3 has 15 residues. The germline V gene encodes CDR1 SGHNT and CDR2 YENEEA. Trimming removed 2 bases at V and 5 bases at J, with 12 bases between. The chain's CDR3 is CASSLWGGSTGELFF. CDR3 bases: TGTGCCAGCAGCTTATGGGGGGGCTCAACCGGGGAGCTGTTTTTT.